These 26 T cell receptor beta chains share one sample of origin, sequenced in a study of CD8 T cells in ankylosing spondylitis. TCRdb re-derived calls from the 5' RACE reads in MiXCR, one entry per CDR3 protein. The data show 150,000 to 200,000 distinct CDR3 sequences, with approximately 10% seen just once and 25% to 30% held by the top ten. Sequenced: blood, either unsorted or a sorted T cell fraction (not recorded which). Source of these receptors: a male donor with ankylosing spondylitis or in good health (not recorded which).

There are many counts of this clonotype. J is TRBJ2-5 and V is TRBV13; TRBD1 might be the D (6 bases). The CDR3 runs to 13 residues. CDR1 and CDR2 (germline): PRHDT, FYEKMQ (reference sequence). V was shortened by 5 bases and J by 2 bases, with 9 bases between the two germline ends. This CDR3 is CASSRDKQETQYF. The CDR3 coding sequence is TGTGCCAGCAGCCGGGACAAACAAGAGACCCAGTACTTC.

This clonotype was counted between two and nine times. The V and J genes are TRBV5-3 and TRBJ1-5; weak D call: TRBD1 (6 bases). TRBV5-3 qualifies as an ORF whose function is uncertain. Trimming stripped 3 bases from V and 3 bases from J, with 13 bases between. This CDR3 region has 15 residues. CDR3: CARSSDRWHNQPQHF. DNA of the CDR3: TGTGCCAGAAGCTCAGACAGGTGGCACAATCAGCCCCAGCATTTT.

This clonotype was recorded at least ten times. The J gene is TRBJ2-6, the V gene TRBV9; tentative D call: TRBD2 (5 bases). Per the germline V gene, CDR1 is SGDLS and CDR2 is YYNGEE. Trimming removed 4 bases from V and 0 bases from J, with 17 bases in between. This CDR3 spans 18 amino acids. Written as DNA, the CDR3 is TGTGCCAGCAGCTTGACGAGGGTGCCCGGCTCTGGGGCCAACGTCCTGACTTTC. Residues: CASSLTRVPGSGANVLTF.

This clonotype was recorded many times. This chain joins TRBV2 and TRBJ2-2; D gene unclear. The germline CDR1 and CDR2 sequences are SNHLY and FYNNEI. The CDR3 length is 14 residues. Trimming cost V 4 bases and J 4 bases, with 10 bases left between them. Written as DNA, the CDR3 is TGTGCCAGCAGTGTAGCAATAGGCACCGGGGAGCTGTTTTTT. It translates to CASSVAIGTGELFF.

This chain uses TRBV7-9 with TRBJ1-4; a possible D gene is TRBD1 (6 bases). Trimming stripped 6 bases from V and 6 bases from J, with 20 bases between. The CDR3 runs to 16 residues. Germline V gene sequence: CDR1 SEHNR, CDR2 FQNEAQ (reference sequence). The DNA for the CDR3 is TGTGCCAGCAGGTCCGGTTCCCGGGGGCTTTATGAAAAACTGTTTTTT. It encodes CASRSGSRGLYEKLFF. The variable domain in full, with the rest retrieved from reference TRBV7-9 and TRBJ1-4, is DTGVSQNPRHKITKRGQNVTFRCDPISEHNRLYWYRQTLGQGPEFLTYFQNEAQLEKSRLLSDRFSAERPKGSFSTLEIQRTEQGDSAMYLCASRSGSRGLYEKLFFGSGTQLSVL.

This clonotype has just a few counts. V gene TRBV18 combines with J gene TRBJ2-3; 10 bases fit TRBD1. Germline assignment: CDR1 KGHSH and CDR2 LQKENI. The CDR3 runs 18 residues. Losses at the gene ends were 3 bases for V and 4 bases for J; bases not matched to a gene: 13. CDR3 sequence: CASSPRKTGQGFSDTQYF. In DNA form, the CDR3 reads TGTGCCAGCTCACCTCGAAAGACGGGACAGGGGTTTTCAGATACGCAGTATTTT.

The sample holds many counts of this clonotype. This chain uses TRBV28 with TRBJ1-6; D might be TRBD1 (5 bases). Trimming pared 5 bases from V and 7 bases from J, leaving 27 bases between. The CDR3 extends over 19 amino acids. Germline CDR1 reads MDHEN; CDR2 reads SYDVKM. In nucleotides, the CDR3 is TGTGCCAGCAGTCCAACCGGGACCGCCCTCGAATTGTTGAATTCACCCCTCCACTTT. Encoded protein: CASSPTGTALELLNSPLHF. Full variable domain (missing parts from reference TRBV28 and TRBJ1-6): DVKVTQSSRYLVKRTGEKVFLECVQDMDHENMFWYRQDPGLGLRLIYFSYDVKMKEKGDIPEGYSVSREKKERFSLILESASTNQTSMYLCASSPTGTALELLNSPLHFGNGTRLTVT.

This chain joins TRBV11-3 and TRBJ2-1; the D call may be TRBD1 or TRBD2 (5 bases each). Looked up from germline, CDR1 is SGHNT and CDR2 is YENEEA. The V end was cut by 4 bases, the J end by 6 bases, with 10 bases between. The CDR3 has 13 residues. The CDR3 coding sequence is TGTGCCAGCAGCTCGAGGGACCGCAATGAGCAGTTCTTC. It is translated as CASSSRDRNEQFF. The full variable domain, rest sourced from reference TRBV11-3 and TRBJ2-1, is EAGVVQSPRYKIIEKKQPVAFWCNPISGHNTLYWYLQNLGQGPELLIRYENEEAVDDSQLPKDRFSAERLKGVDSTLKIQPAELGDSAVYLCASSSRDRNEQFFGPGTRLTVL.

The table lists this clonotype with many counts. J is TRBJ1-2 and V is TRBV5-5; no reliable D call. Germline V CDR1 and CDR2: SGHKS, YYEKEE (reference sequence). The length of the CDR3 is 15 residues. Trimming took off 5 bases at V and 8 bases at J, with 22 bases between the two ends. DNA for the CDR3: TGTGCCAGCAGTCCAGATACGCGAGGGATGGGCGGCTACACCTTC. It encodes CASSPDTRGMGGYTF.

This clonotype was detected a few times. A much larger clone sits a single nucleotide away, making a read error possible. The chain is built from TRBV25-1 and TRBJ1-2; 7 nucleotides line up with TRBD1. The V gene's germline CDR1 is MGHDK and CDR2 SYGVNS. Germline trimming cut 6 bases from V and 8 bases from J; bases unmatched to any gene: 6. The CDR3 is 12 amino acids. Here the CDR3 DNA reads TGTGCCAGCAGGGAGGGGGCGGGCGGCTACACCTTC. It is translated as CASREGAGGYTF.

The chain combines TRBV7-9 with TRBJ1-1, with unresolved D. This CDR3 contains 13 residues. Trimming left V 5 bases short and J 1 base short, with 8 bases between. CDR1 is SEHNR and CDR2 is FQNEAQ in the germline V gene (reference sequence). CDR3 residues: CASSPTSNTEAFF. In DNA form, the CDR3 reads TGTGCCAGCAGCCCAACCTCGAACACTGAAGCTTTCTTT.

This clonotype was found many times. The chain carries TRBV3-1 and TRBJ2-1; D is possibly TRBD1 (6 bases). This CDR3 is 14 amino acids long. Germline lookup yields CDR1 LGHDT and CDR2 YNNKEL (reference sequence). Trimming took 4 bases from V and 8 from J, leaving 15 bases between them. CDR3 DNA sequence: TGTGCCAGCAGCCTGGTAACTCCAGGGGATGAGCAGTTCTTC. It is translated as CASSLVTPGDEQFF.

This clonotype has at least ten counts. This sequence joins TRBV12-3 or TRBV12-4 and TRBJ1-5; unclear D gene. The CDR3 totals 14 residues. The ends were cut back, 1 base at V and 5 bases at J, with 9 bases in the middle. The CDR3 region has the DNA TGTGCCAGCAGTTTAGGGACTGAGCATCAGCCCCAGCATTTT. This encodes CASSLGTEHQPQHF.

With regard to this clonotype: It may be a read error: a sequence one base away is much more abundant. This sequence joins TRBV6-1 and TRBJ1-1; 8 bases line up with TRBD1. In germline, CDR1 is MNHNS, CDR2 SASEGT. This CDR3 spans 13 amino acids. CDR3 DNA sequence: TGTGCCAGCAAAGACAGGGGAGGGACTGAAGCTTTATTT. Translation: CASKDRGGTEALF.

This chain links TRBV24-1 with TRBJ2-5; D possibly corresponds to TRBD2 (6 bases). Trimming removed 4 bases from V and 5 bases from J, with 19 bases in between. Germline loops: CDR1 KGHDR, CDR2 SFDVKD. The CDR3 runs to 16 residues. DNA for the CDR3: TGTGCCACCAGTGACCCGCGAAACGGGGGAGGTGAGACCCAGTACTTC. Amino acids: CATSDPRNGGGETQYF.

This clonotype has only a few counts. The chain uses TRBV12-3 or TRBV12-4 and TRBJ2-1; TRBD2 aligns across 14 bases. The length of the CDR3 is 14 residues. After removal of 8 bases from V and 10 bases from J, the junction contained 7 bases not matched to a gene. CDR3 sequence reads: CASGTSGGPGEQFF. The CDR3 nucleotides read TGTGCCAGCGGGACTAGCGGGGGTCCAGGGGAGCAGTTCTTC.

This clonotype came up many times. The chain carries TRBV5-5 and TRBJ1-5; possible D gene TRBD1, 6 bases. Germline-derived CDR1 and CDR2 are SGHKS and YYEKEE (reference sequence). The CDR3 is 15 amino acids. Trimming stripped 4 bases from V and 2 bases from J, with 13 bases between. The CDR3 bases are TGTGCCAGCAGCCGAGAACAGGGACGCAATCAGCCCCAGCATTTT. It specifies CASSREQGRNQPQHF.

The table lists this clonotype with many counts. Written as DNA, the CDR3 is TGTGCCACCGGGGGTGCAGGGGGCTACACCGGGGAGCTGTTTTTT. This sequence encodes CATGGAGGYTGELFF. J is TRBJ2-2 and V is TRBV28, with TRBD1 matching 8 bases. The CDR3 sequence is 15 residues long. Germline V gives CDR1 MDHEN, CDR2 SYDVKM. With V trimmed by 10 bases and J by 3 bases, 10 bases remained unmatched. The whole variable domain, filled in from reference TRBV28 and TRBJ2-2, reads DVKVTQSSRYLVKRTGEKVFLECVQDMDHENMFWYRQDPGLGLRLIYFSYDVKMKEKGDIPEGYSVSREKKERFSLILESASTNQTSMYLCATGGAGGYTGELFFGEGSRLTVL.

This clonotype was observed at least ten times. The chain carries TRBV12-3 or TRBV12-4 and TRBJ1-5, with 7 bases lining up with TRBD1. V dropped 6 bases and J dropped 5; count of bases not matched to a gene: 10. This CDR3 is built from 15 residues. The DNA for the CDR3 is TGTGCCAGCAGGACTACAGGGGCGCGGGATCAGCCCCAGCATTTT. It translates to CASRTTGARDQPQHF.

This chain joins TRBV20-1 and TRBJ2-7; TRBD2 matches 7 bases. The CDR3 extends over 12 amino acids. J was trimmed by 2 bases and V by 6 bases; bases with no gene match: 4. Germline CDR1 is DFQATT and CDR2 is SNEGSKA (reference sequence). The CDR3 region has the DNA TGCAGTGCAGGGACTAAGCCCTACGAGCAGTACTTC. Translation: CSAGTKPYEQYF.

At least ten counts were recorded for this clonotype. The rearrangement joins TRBV6-5 to TRBJ2-7; D is ambiguous. This CDR3 contains 13 residues. The germline CDR1 and CDR2 sequences are MNHEY and SVGAGI. V dropped 4 bases and J dropped 2 bases, with 9 bases sitting between them. CDR3 coding DNA: TGTGCCAGCAGTTTCCACAGTGCCTACGAGCAGTACTTC. Residues: CASSFHSAYEQYF.

This clonotype was seen at least ten times. The rearrangement links TRBV11-2 to TRBJ2-7; 9 nucleotides align to TRBD2. The CDR3 runs 14 residues. V was pared by 4 bases and J by 4 bases, with 5 bases of the junction left unmatched. Germline V gene lookup returns CDR1 SGHAT and CDR2 FQNNGV. The CDR3 DNA follows: TGTGCCAGCAGCTACTCGACTAGCGGATACGAGCAGTACTTC. Translation: CASSYSTSGYEQYF.

There are many counts of this clonotype. V gene TRBV5-1 combines with J gene TRBJ2-7, with 7 nucleotides matching TRBD1. The germline V gene has CDR1 SGHRS and CDR2 YFSETQ. V lost 4 bases, J lost 2 bases, and 3 bases stayed unmatched. CDR3 length equals 13 residues. CDR3 region: CASSRDSAYEQYF. CDR3 DNA: TGCGCCAGCAGCCGGGACAGTGCCTACGAGCAGTACTTC. Variable domain in full (rest from reference TRBV5-1 and TRBJ2-7): KAGVTQTPRYLIKTRGQQVTLSCSPISGHRSVSWYQQTPGQGLQFLFEYFSETQRNKGNFPGRFSGRQFSNSRSEMNVSTLELGDSALYLCASSRDSAYEQYFGPGTRLTVT.

This clonotype showed up many times. The chain joins TRBV4-3 to TRBJ1-6; D is unclear. CDR1 LGHNA and CDR2 YSLEER come from the germline V gene. V was pared by 0 bases and J by 7 bases, with 13 bases between. The CDR3 is 16 residues long. The DNA of the CDR3 is TGCGCCAGCAGCCAAGATCAAAGGGTAGGAAATTCACCCCTCCACTTT. Translated: CASSQDQRVGNSPLHF.

This clonotype was recorded at least ten times. The chain recombines TRBV6-1 with TRBJ2-2; D ambiguous. Germline assignment: CDR1 MNHNS and CDR2 SASEGT. There are 17 residues in the CDR3. The V gene lost 7 bases and the J gene lost 2 bases, with 20 bases spanning the gap. The CDR3 loop reads CASIKRARRQNTGELFF. CDR3 nucleotide sequence: TGTGCCAGCATCAAACGGGCCCGACGGCAAAACACCGGGGAGCTGTTTTTT.

This clonotype came up a few times. V and J are TRBV5-6 and TRBJ2-7; 8 bases align to TRBD2. Losses at the gene ends were 3 bases for V and 2 bases for J; bases not matched to a gene: 7. Germline-derived CDR1 and CDR2 are SGHDT and YYEEEE. The CDR3 extends over 15 amino acids. The CDR3 DNA reads TGTGCCAGCAGCTGGGGGACTAGGGGGACCTACGAGCAGTACTTC. Translated, it gives CASSWGTRGTYEQYF.